This TCR beta chain was identified in a study of blood T cell repertoires in COVID-19. Background on the study: PBMCs, B-cell-depleted T cells, or T cells provided the cDNA or gDNA that made up the material.

Per the germline V gene, CDR1 is SNHLY and CDR2 is FYNNEI. The V and J ends lost 8 bases and 1 base respectively, with 8 bases between them. This CDR3 spans 13 amino acids. Study members were between 18 and 89 years old and lived in around 24 US regions. Someone with COVID-19 had been met by exposed participants within 2 weeks before study entry. Using immunoSEQ multiplex PCR, the repertoire was profiled, and TCRdb retains in-frame clones only, with some absent. Altogether about 300,000 clones are present, about 90% being singletons, with the ten largest covering roughly 2.9%. The chain has TRBV2 and TRBJ2-2, with D possibly being TRBD1 (5 bases). The sample taken for sequencing was PBMCs or T cells enriched from blood (not recorded which). The TCR comes from a woman between 50 and 59 years old who had been exposed to COVID-19. CDR3 sequence (DNA): TGTGCCAGCCAGACAGAGAACACCGGGGAGCTGTTTTTT. Translating it yields CASQTENTGELFF. The complete variable domain, with remaining parts taken from reference TRBV2 and TRBJ2-2, reads EPEVTQTPSHQVTQMGQEVILRCVPISNHLYFYWYRQILGQKVEFLVSFYNNEISEKSEIFDDQFSVERPDGSNFTLKIRSTKLEDSAMYFCASQTENTGELFFGEGSRLTVL.